This TCR beta chain emerged from a study of blood T cells in healthy people across ages (dated by TCRdb to 2013 to 2016). A note on the overall study: Template switching captured roughly one uniquely barcoded TCR beta cDNA molecule per two T cells in model experiments. Using the same blood draw, the study looked at two additional independent replicas of 1 million unique cDNA reads for two donors, one aged 18 to 29 and the other aged 80 or older. To avoid experimental bias, donors of different ages were spread randomly across the sequencing lanes. The donors were divided into four age groups: young (average roughly 15 years), middle-aged (about 40), aged (around 59) and long-lived (roughly 88). Age-related changes in TCR beta repertoire diversity were measured in the study by deep sequencing normalized with unique cDNA molecular identifiers.

Libraries were prepared through 5' RACE. Sequencer: Illumina HiSeq 2500. A second PCR of about 6 to 11 cycles was performed with a sample-barcoded 5' primer and a J-beta primer mix. A unique molecular identifier was introduced onto each TCR beta cDNA molecule by a template-switch 5' adaptor carrying 12 random nucleotides. At least 2.5 million CDR3-containing paired-end reads were obtained from each sample. First-strand cDNA synthesis was performed from all RNA using the Mint cDNA synthesis kit, with priming by a TRBC-specific oligonucleotide. Following uracil-DNA glycosylase treatment, all cDNA underwent a first 18-cycle PCR with the universal primers M1SS and BC2_uni_R. The study's own analysis went as follows. For normalization, 1 million high-quality reads, each with a distinct molecular identifier, were randomly selected from each sample. Instead of being binned into consensus sequences, reads that shared molecular identifiers were thrown out. MiTCR, set to a Q25 quality threshold and the strictest error-elimination algorithm, was used for CDR3 identification, clonotype clustering and error correction. Lower-bound total TCR beta diversity was estimated with a nonparametric unseen species model using Euler transformation. TCRdb applied fastp at Q25 and MiXCR to the public reads, then kept only in-frame beta chains. CDR3 protein sequences are deduplicated, and each keeps its most common genes and DNA. These V and J calls originate from TCRdb's pipeline instead of the authors' own analysis. This sample is represented by some 750,000 distinct CDR3 sequences; roughly 20% of them were singletons. Clones ranked in the top ten supply roughly 22% of the sample.

Donors were approximately 42 systemically healthy Caucasian individuals from Russia aged roughly 6 to 100 years. Ten milliliters of peripheral blood were drawn from each donor into EDTA-treated Vacutainer tubes. Ficoll-Paque density-gradient centrifugation was used to isolate PBMCs, with at least 6 million obtained per sample. Trizol reagent was used to extract total RNA from the PBMCs, yielding at least 6 micrograms per sample. Naive CD45RAhigh/CD27high T cell percentages were measured by flow cytometry on a PBMC aliquot from every donor. To note about this clonotype: Its specific antigen is unknown. No qualities accompany the bases; no much larger clone lies one base away.

General findings and caveats noted by the study authors: The CMV infection status of donors was not known, potentially confounding age-related changes in expanded clonotypes. As age increased, observed TCR beta diversity per million T cells dropped in a roughly linear way, and a significant reduction was already evident by age about 40. The percentage of naive T cells measured by flow cytometry correlated strongly with observed TCR beta diversity. Compared with the aged group, the long-lived group had more naive CD4+ T cells, fewer expanded clones and increased TCR diversity, a pattern suggesting age selection. Because profiling used bulk unsorted PBMCs, naive and antigen-experienced compartments could not be compared conclusively. Estimates of total diversity based on one million sequenced T cells were regarded as lower bounds and as underestimates.

V was cut back by 3 bases and J by 0 bases, leaving a gap of 13 bases between them. The CDR1 and CDR2 encoded by the germline V gene are MGHDK and SYGVNS. There are 16 amino acids in the CDR3, from cysteine to phenylalanine inclusive. The DNA shown is the 48-base CDR3, in frame from base 1. The specimen sequenced was blood. This TCR came from a man in his sixties or seventies in good health. Rearrangement joined TRBV25-1 to TRBJ2-3; the D gene assignment is ambiguous. The CDR3 sequence is CASSDKETLSTDTQYF. The DNA sequence is as follows: TGTGCCAGCAGTGACAAGGAGACACTCAGCACAGATACGCAGTATTTT.